Listed below are T cell receptor beta chains from one sample, sequenced in a study of T cells after yellow fever vaccination. From the 5' RACE reads, TCRdb called clonotypes with MiXCR, one entry per CDR3 protein. The sample has some 160,000 distinct CDR3 sequences, approximately 9.9% seen once. This material consisted of CD8+ T cells sorted from PBMCs, taken 45 days after the yellow fever booster vaccination. The receptor set was obtained from a man aged 18 to 30 who received the YFV17D yellow fever vaccine. Both conserved end residues are part of each CDR3. A D gene is named only where the DNA matches it firmly. Size is omitted from some rows. Given values are once, few, many or a class for expanded clones.

TRBV29-1	many	TRBJ2-3	.	CSVEPGIPDTQYF	TGCAGCGTTGAACCAGGGATTCCAGATACGCAGTATTTT
TRBV4-1	.	TRBJ2-1	TRBD1	CASSQAGTGGNEQFF	TGCGCCAGCAGCCAAGCTGGGACAGGGGGCAATGAGCAGTTCTTC
TRBV20-1	.	TRBJ1-1	.	CSASIGTYTEAFF	TGCAGTGCTAGTATCGGGACGTACACTGAAGCTTTCTTT
TRBV5-1	.	TRBJ2-2	.	CASSLRDPGRELFF	TGCGCCAGCAGCTTAAGGGACCCTGGGCGGGAGCTGTTTTTT
TRBV7-9	few	TRBJ2-5	TRBD1	CASSPEDRGRETQYF	TGTGCCAGCAGCCCAGAGGACAGGGGAAGGGAGACCCAGTACTTC
TRBV7-2	many	TRBJ1-1	.	CASSPSYGQPFEAFF	TGTGCCAGCAGCCCCTCTTATGGACAGCCCTTTGAAGCTTTCTTT
TRBV23-1	few	TRBJ1-5	.	CASSKGRSINQPQHF	TGCGCCAGCAGTAAGGGACGGAGTATCAATCAGCCCCAGCATTTT
TRBV5-5	few	TRBJ2-7	.	CASSSLRGDEQYF	TGTGCCAGCAGCTCGCTTAGGGGGGACGAGCAGTACTTC
TRBV10-3	.	TRBJ2-7	.	CAIRRDYEQYF	TGTGCCATCAGACGGGACTACGAGCAGTACTTC
TRBV5-5	.	TRBJ1-1	.	CASSLDAGVTEAFF	TGTGCCAGCAGCTTGGACGCGGGGGTCACTGAAGCTTTCTTT
TRBV19	.	TRBJ1-6	.	CASSIGSSYNSPLHF	TGTGCCAGTAGTATCGGGAGCTCCTATAATTCACCCCTCCACTTT